This is a list of T cell receptor beta chains from one sample in a study of T cell responses to AZD1222 COVID-19 vaccine. Clones were sequenced by immunoSEQ multiplex PCR, and TCRdb holds only the in-frame ones, with some missing. This table has fewer than 130,000 clones, more than 90% appearing once. Sample: peripheral blood, taken on day 0 of AZD1222 vaccination. All receptors come from an adult in good health. The CDR3 runs from the conserved cysteine through the conserved F or W. Fields, in order: clone size, J gene, V gene, D gene, CDR3 protein, CDR3 DNA. D genes are given only for firm matches. Size tells how often a clone was seen (once, few, many) or the class of an expanded clone, and some rows leave it out.

. TRBJ1-2 TRBV5-1 TRBD1 CASSSLERQGAEGYTF TGCGCCAGCAGCTCCCTAGAAAGACAGGGGGCAGAGGGCTACACCTTC
. TRBJ1-1 TRBV28 . CASIIGGHITGTEAFF TGTGCCAGCATAATCGGCGGTCATATAACTGGCACTGAAGCTTTCTTT
. TRBJ1-5 TRBV6-5 . CASRPRVEGQPQHF TGTGCCAGCAGGCCTAGGGTCGAGGGTCAGCCCCAGCATTTT
. TRBJ2-4 TRBV5-8 TRBD2 CASSKGLAGRRGKNIQYF TGTGCCAGCAGCAAGGGACTAGCGGGAAGAAGGGGCAAAAACATTCAGTACTTC
. TRBJ2-1 TRBV6-5 TRBD2 CASSYTSGSYNEQFF TGTGCCAGCAGTTACACTAGCGGGAGCTACAATGAGCAGTTCTTC
. TRBJ1-6 TRBV15 . CATSRDESYNSPLHF TGTGCCACCAGCAGAGATGAGTCTTATAATTCACCCCTCCACTTT
. TRBJ1-6 TRBV6-5 TRBD1 CASRTPQGGSPLHF TGTGCCAGCCGCACCCCACAGGGGGGTTCACCCCTCCACTTT
. TRBJ1-1 TRBV27 TRBD1 CASSFSRGRTEAFF TGTGCCAGCAGTTTTTCCAGGGGGCGCACTGAAGCTTTCTTT
. TRBJ2-5 TRBV24-1 TRBD2 CATSDFRTSGQETQYF TGTGCCACCAGTGATTTTCGGACTAGCGGACAAGAGACCCAGTACTTC
. TRBJ1-1 TRBV3-1/TRBV3-2 . CASSQDGTNPTVTEAFF TGTGCCAGCAGCCAAGATGGTACCAACCCAACCGTAACTGAAGCTTTCTTT
once TRBJ1-4 TRBV7-9 . CASSTGTAGEKLFF TGTGCCAGCAGCACGGGGACGGCCGGTGAAAAACTGTTTTTT
. TRBJ1-1 TRBV6-5 TRBD1 CASSPNSGGVTEAFF TGTGCCAGCAGTCCAAACTCAGGGGGAGTAACTGAAGCTTTCTTT
. TRBJ1-4 TRBV5-1 . CASSWGAITGANEKLFF TGCGCCAGCAGCTGGGGGGCCATCACGGGTGCTAATGAAAAACTGTTTTTT
once TRBJ2-1 TRBV7-9 TRBD2 CASSQASGGYNEQFF TGTGCCAGCAGCCAAGCTAGCGGGGGTTACAATGAGCAGTTCTTC
. TRBJ1-1 TRBV7-9 TRBD1 CASRSRQGAGTEAFF TGTGCCAGCAGATCTCGACAGGGGGCAGGTACTGAAGCTTTCTTT
once TRBJ1-3 TRBV11-3 . CASSRRGSGNTIYF TGTGCCAGCAGCCGGAGGGGCTCTGGAAACACCATATATTTT
once TRBJ2-1 TRBV24-1 . CATSDSARNEQFF TGTGCCACCAGTGATTCTGCCCGTAATGAGCAGTTCTTC
. TRBJ2-1 TRBV10-3 . CAISSLGRGNEQFF TGTGCCATCAGCTCCCTGGGACGGGGGAATGAGCAGTTCTTC
. TRBJ1-1 TRBV15 . CATSGGTVEAFF TGTGCCACCAGCGGGGGGACGGTGGAAGCTTTCTTT
. TRBJ2-3 TRBV7-8 TRBD2 CASSLVVASGRTDTQYF TGTGCCAGCAGCTTAGTGGTGGCTAGCGGTCGCACAGATACGCAGTATTTT
once TRBJ1-1 TRBV14 . CASSPQGGRTEAFF TGTGCCAGCAGCCCCCAAGGGGGACGGACTGAAGCTTTCTTT
. TRBJ1-2 TRBV10-1 . CASSDGNYGYTF TGCGCCAGCAGTGACGGGAACTATGGCTACACCTTC
. TRBJ1-2 TRBV6-5 TRBD1 CASSRTGASGYTF TGTGCCAGCAGTCGGACAGGGGCCTCTGGCTACACCTTC
. TRBJ1-5 TRBV11-3 . CASSLDGNQPQHF TGTGCCAGCAGCTTAGATGGCAATCAGCCCCAGCATTTT
. TRBJ1-5 TRBV3-1/TRBV3-2 . CASSQRGTHNQPQHF TGTGCCAGCAGCCAAAGAGGAACGCACAATCAGCCCCAGCATTTT
. TRBJ2-7 TRBV3-1/TRBV3-2 TRBD2 CASSEAGLAGTYEQYF TGTGCCAGCAGCGAAGCGGGACTAGCGGGAACCTACGAGCAGTACTTC
. TRBJ1-1 TRBV3-1/TRBV3-2 . CASSTSGRTEAFF TGTGCCAGCAGCACCTCAGGACGGACTGAAGCTTTCTTT
. TRBJ2-1 TRBV11-3 TRBD1 CASSLTRTGINEQFF TGTGCCAGCAGCTTAACCAGGACAGGGATTAATGAGCAGTTCTTC
. TRBJ1-1 TRBV7-9 . CASTNPGVGTEAFF TGTGCCAGCACCAACCCGGGTGTGGGGACTGAAGCTTTCTTT
. TRBJ1-1 TRBV19 . CASSIGTVNTEAFF TGTGCCAGTAGTATCGGGACCGTGAACACTGAAGCTTTCTTT
. TRBJ2-7 TRBV27 . CASSATVMAVQYF TGTGCCAGCAGTGCCACTGTTATGGCGGTGCAGTACTTC
. TRBJ1-2 TRBV28 . CASSFSLGAGYTF TGTGCCAGCAGTTTCAGCCTAGGGGCTGGCTACACCTTC
. TRBJ2-7 TRBV28 . CASTPPGSDYEQYF TGTGCCAGCACCCCGCCAGGGAGCGACTACGAGCAGTACTTC
. TRBJ1-2 TRBV27 TRBD1 CASKGQGPYYGYTF TGTGCCAGTAAAGGACAGGGGCCCTACTATGGCTACACCTTC
. TRBJ2-1 TRBV6-4 TRBD2 CASSDTSGGANEQFF TGTGCCAGCAGTGATACTAGCGGGGGGGCCAATGAGCAGTTCTTC
. TRBJ1-2 TRBV5-1 . CASSLQGVDGYTF TGCGCCAGCAGCTTGCAAGGGGTTGACGGCTACACCTTC
. TRBJ2-7 TRBV7-2 TRBD2 CASSSQAGGTYEQYF TGTGCCAGCAGCTCCCAAGCGGGGGGAACCTACGAGCAGTACTTC
once TRBJ1-2 TRBV9 TRBD1 CASNEGQLNYGYTF TGTGCCAGCAACGAGGGACAGCTTAACTATGGCTACACCTTC
. TRBJ2-7 TRBV11-1 TRBD1 CASSLAGTGRHEQYF TGTGCCAGCAGCTTAGCCGGGACAGGGCGCCACGAGCAGTACTTC
. TRBJ1-1 TRBV30 . CAAERTEAFF TGTGCTGCGGAGAGGACTGAAGCTTTCTTT
. TRBJ2-7 TRBV28 TRBD1 CASTFPGQGENSREYEQYF TGTGCCAGCACCTTCCCGGGACAGGGGGAGAACTCTAGAGAATACGAGCAGTACTTC
. TRBJ2-1 TRBV28 TRBD2 CASRSLAGVRDEQFF TGTGCCAGCAGATCACTAGCGGGAGTAAGGGATGAGCAGTTCTTC
. TRBJ1-2 TRBV10-3 . CAISENGGDNYGYTF TGTGCCATCAGTGAAAACGGAGGGGATAACTATGGCTACACCTTC
. TRBJ1-2 TRBV2 TRBD1 CASRTGRDGYTF TGTGCCAGCCGGACAGGGAGGGATGGCTACACCTTC
once TRBJ2-2 TRBV7-9 . CASSLGSGYTGELFF TGTGCCAGCAGCTTAGGGTCAGGGTACACCGGGGAGCTGTTTTTT
. TRBJ1-5 TRBV4-1 TRBD1 CASSQGGARGFSNQPQHF TGCGCCAGCAGCCAAGGAGGGGCCAGGGGGTTTAGCAATCAGCCCCAGCATTTT
. TRBJ2-7 TRBV6-5 TRBD1 CASSSPGTGRSYEQYF TGTGCCAGCAGTTCCCCAGGGACAGGGCGATCCTACGAGCAGTACTTC
once TRBJ2-7 TRBV27 . CASSSSYEQYF TGTGCCAGCAGTAGCTCCTACGAGCAGTACTTC
. TRBJ1-3 TRBV7-9 . CASSLKGAFSGNTIYF TGTGCCAGCAGCTTAAAAGGGGCCTTCTCTGGAAACACCATATATTTT
. TRBJ1-2 TRBV9 . CASSNGGRDYGYTF TGTGCCAGCAGTAACGGGGGGCGCGACTATGGCTACACCTTC
. TRBJ2-5 TRBV7-6 TRBD2 CASSIAGGRIQETQYF TGTGCCAGCAGCATAGCGGGAGGGAGGATCCAAGAGACCCAGTACTTC